The entry that follows covers one T cell receptor beta chain sequence. The sample contains more than one DNA sequence encoding this CDR3. Profiled with immunoSEQ multiplex PCR; TCRdb holds only in-frame clones, not every one. Here the sample spans 2.3 million or so clones, 90% to 95% being singletons. The CDR3 spans 14 residues. The germline V and J ends were trimmed by 2 bases and 8 bases, with 14 bases remaining between them. Germline CDR1 and CDR2: SGHNT and YYREEE (reference sequence). This specimen belongs to a study of shared clonotypes between healthy human individuals. Sequenced material: naive CD4+ T cells from PBMCs. Regarding subset: CD45RA+ positively selected. The chain couples TRBV5-4 to TRBJ2-1, with TRBD2 as a possible D gene (5 bases). This sequence was found in a man younger than 35 in good health. Some clones in this sample may be carry-over from other donors' samples. The CDR3 coding sequence is TGTGCCAGCAGCTTAGGTCTAGCTGGCTATGAGCAGTTCTTC. It codes for CASSLGLAGYEQFF.